This T cell receptor (beta chain) was identified during a study of OX40 agonist ivuxolimab in advanced cancers. Overall study results and limits: It was also the case that some nonresponders had low normalized T-cell clonal expansion.

Clones were read by immunoSEQ multiplex PCR, and TCRdb kept only the in-frame ones, dropping some. The sample records tens of thousands of clones, around 80% being singletons. The CDR3 consists of 15 residues. Germline V lookup: CDR1 SGHVS, CDR2 FQNEAQ. Trimming took 1 base from V and 5 from J; bases not matched to a gene: 3. Patients who had autoimmune disease history or got systemic immunosuppression were left out. As regards this clone: Its antigen is not identified.

Sequencing was performed on CD4+ or CD8+ T cells sorted from blood, taken in a trial of the OX40 agonist ivuxolimab. The genes are TRBV7-8 and TRBJ2-3; 10 positions agree with TRBD2. The receptor was derived from an adult with an advanced solid tumor such as melanoma, head and neck, liver or kidney cancer. In DNA form, the CDR3 reads TGTGCCAGCAGCTTAGTGACTAGCGGGCGAGATACGCAGTATTTT. Translation gives CASSLVTSGRDTQYF.